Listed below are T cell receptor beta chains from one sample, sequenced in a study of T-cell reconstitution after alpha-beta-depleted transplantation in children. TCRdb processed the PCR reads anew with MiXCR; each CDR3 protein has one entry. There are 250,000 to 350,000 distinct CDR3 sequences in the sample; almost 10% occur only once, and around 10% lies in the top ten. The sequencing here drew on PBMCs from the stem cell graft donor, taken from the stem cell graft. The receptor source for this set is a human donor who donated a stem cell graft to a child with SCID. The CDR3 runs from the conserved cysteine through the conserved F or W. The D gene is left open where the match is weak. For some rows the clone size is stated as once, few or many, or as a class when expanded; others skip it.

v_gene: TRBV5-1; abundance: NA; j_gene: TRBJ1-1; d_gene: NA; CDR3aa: CASSPTIGIGTEAFF; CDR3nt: TGCGCCAGCAGCCCAACGATCGGGATCGGCACTGAAGCTTTCTTT
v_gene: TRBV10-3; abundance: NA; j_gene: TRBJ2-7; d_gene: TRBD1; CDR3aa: CAISDFGTEAYEQYF; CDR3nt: TGTGCCATCAGTGATTTCGGGACAGAAGCCTACGAGCAGTACTTC
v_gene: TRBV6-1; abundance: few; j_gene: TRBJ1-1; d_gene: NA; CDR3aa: CASSFKQNTEAFF; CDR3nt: TGTGCCAGCAGCTTTAAACAGAACACTGAAGCTTTCTTT
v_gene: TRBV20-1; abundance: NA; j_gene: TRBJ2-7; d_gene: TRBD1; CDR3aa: CSAPEFPDRASYEQYF; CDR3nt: TGCAGTGCTCCAGAGTTCCCGGACAGGGCTTCCTACGAGCAGTACTTC
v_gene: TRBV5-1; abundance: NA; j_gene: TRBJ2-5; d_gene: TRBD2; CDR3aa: CASSLVEAAGQETQYF; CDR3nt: TGCGCCAGCAGCTTGGTCGAGGCAGCGGGGCAAGAGACCCAGTACTTC
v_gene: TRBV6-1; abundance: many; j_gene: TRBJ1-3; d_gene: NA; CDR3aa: CASSLSTGNTIYF; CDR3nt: TGTGCCAGCAGTCTATCAACTGGAAACACCATATATTTT
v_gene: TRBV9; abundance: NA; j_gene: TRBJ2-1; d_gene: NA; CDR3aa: CASSGGGGGYEQFF; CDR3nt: TGTGCCAGCAGCGGAGGGGGGGGCGGGTATGAGCAGTTCTTC
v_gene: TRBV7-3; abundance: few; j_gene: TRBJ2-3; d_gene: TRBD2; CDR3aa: CASSRTSDDTQYF; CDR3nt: TGTGCCAGCAGCCGGACTAGCGATGATACGCAGTATTTT
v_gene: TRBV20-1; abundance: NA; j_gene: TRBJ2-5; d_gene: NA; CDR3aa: CSARDQSGGPAWETQYF; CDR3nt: TGCAGTGCTAGAGATCAATCGGGGGGCCCAGCCTGGGAGACCCAGTACTTC
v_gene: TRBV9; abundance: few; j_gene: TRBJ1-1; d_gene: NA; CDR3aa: CASSVAPEMNTEAFF; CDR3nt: TGTGCCAGCAGCGTAGCCCCAGAAATGAACACTGAAGCTTTCTTT
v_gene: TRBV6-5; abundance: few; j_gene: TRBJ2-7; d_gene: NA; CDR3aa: CASSYSPGRVSSYEQYF; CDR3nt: TGTGCCAGCAGTTACTCCCCCGGCAGGGTAAGCTCCTACGAGCAGTACTTC